This TCR beta chain was captured in a study of brain T cells in children with intractable seizures. Notes on the study in general: Pre- and post-surgery blood differed in depth, so pre-surgery absences may be undersampling. HCMV serostatus was not known, and viral specificity came from CDR3 similarity only.

Sequencing used immunoSEQ multiplex PCR; TCRdb keeps in-frame clones, though not all of them. The top ten clones hold 5.5% to 6% of a sample with about 340,000 clones, approximately 93% of them seen once. Per germline, CDR1 SEHNR and CDR2 FQNEAQ (reference sequence). V was clipped by 5 bases and J by 2 bases; unmatched bases: 12. The length of the CDR3 is 16 residues. This clone was found once. The antigen remains unidentified. Time point noted: blood from clinic visit 5 months post-surgery; TSC patient then seizure free. The sequenced cases were selected for having the highest brain T cell transcript signatures. Pre-surgery treatment included at least one anti-epileptic drug.

The rearrangement links TRBV7-9 to TRBJ2-7, with 7 bases matching TRBD1. The sequencing used peripheral blood, collected roughly 5 months after surgery. The sequence was collected from a boy in the first two years of life with tuberous sclerosis and intractable seizures. CDR3 nucleotide sequence: TGTGCCAGCAGCACACCCCGGCTAGGGGGCCCCTACGAGCAGTACTTC. Translation: CASSTPRLGGPYEQYF.